Below, 19 T cell receptor beta chains from the same sample are listed, as sequenced in a study of blood T cell repertoires in COVID-19. Using immunoSEQ multiplex PCR, the repertoire was profiled, and TCRdb retains in-frame clones only, with some absent. The table includes tens of thousands of clones, 90% detected once. The specimen was peripheral blood. The origin of the receptors is a human donor in a cohort sampled during active COVID-19.

The chain employs TRBV10-1 and TRBJ2-5; 8 nucleotides match TRBD1. The CDR3 extends over 14 amino acids. From germline, CDR1 is WNHNN and CDR2 SYGVQD (reference sequence). V dropped 6 bases and J dropped 5; count of bases not matched to a gene: 8. CDR3 coding DNA: TGCGCCAGCAGACCCGACAGGGGTTGTGAGACCCAGTACTTC. Translated, it gives CASRPDRGCETQYF.

The CDR3 here is CATSARLTNYNEQFF. The CDR3 region has the DNA TGTGCCACCAGCGCCCGACTCACCAACTACAATGAGCAGTTCTTC. The chain employs TRBV15 and TRBJ2-1; D unresolved. Germline lookup yields CDR1 LNHNV and CDR2 YYDKDF (reference sequence). The CDR3 has 15 amino acids. V was trimmed by 5 bases and J by 3 bases, leaving 14 bases between them.

The CDR3 sequence is CASSSTPATPGNEQFF. The CDR3 DNA sequence: TGCGCCAGCAGCTCGACCCCGGCAACCCCGGGCAATGAGCAGTTCTTC. The chain recombines TRBV5-1 with TRBJ2-1, with D unclear. V was clipped by 3 bases and J by 6 bases, with 19 bases between them. This CDR3 region has 16 residues. The V gene's germline CDR1 is SGHRS and CDR2 YFSETQ.

The genes are TRBV15 and TRBJ2-7, with a tentative D call TRBD1 (6 bases). The V end was cut by 4 bases, the J end by 3 bases, with 16 bases between. The CDR3 totals 15 residues. Germline-derived CDR1 and CDR2 are LNHNV and YYDKDF (reference sequence). CDR3 amino acids: CATSTQSGANYEQYF. CDR3 nucleotide sequence: TGTGCCACCAGCACTCAATCAGGGGCTAACTACGAGCAGTACTTC.

V gene TRBV28 combines with J gene TRBJ1-2; 10 nucleotides line up with TRBD1. Trimming cost V 6 bases and J 5 bases; bases outside gene matches: 12. Germline CDR1 MDHEN, CDR2 SYDVKM. This CDR3 has 16 residues. As DNA, the CDR3 is TGTGCCAGCAGAGCCGGGACAGGGGAGGGGGCTTATGGCTACACCTTC. Amino acids: CASRAGTGEGAYGYTF.

This clone was recorded only once. CDR3: CAISGGPRDGFEQYF. Written as DNA, the CDR3 is TGTGCCATCAGTGGGGGGCCCCGTGACGGCTTCGAGCAGTACTTC. The chain has TRBV10-3 and TRBJ2-7; maybe TRBD1 (6 bases). Germline V CDR1 and CDR2: ENHRY, SYGVKD. V was pared by 4 bases and J by 6 bases, with 19 bases between. The CDR3 runs to 15 residues.

This clone was recorded once. The chain carries TRBV11-2 and TRBJ2-2, with TRBD1 matching over 9 bases. The germline V gene encodes CDR1 SGHAT and CDR2 FQNNGV. The CDR3 loop spans 17 amino acids. The ends lost 6 bases at V and 7 bases at J; junction bases unmatched: 15. The CDR3 region has the DNA TGTGCCAGCAGTTCCAAGCGATGGACAGGGGAAAACGGGGAGCTGTTTTTT. As protein: CASSSKRWTGENGELFF.

V is TRBV5-1 and J is TRBJ1-1, with TRBD1 as a possible D gene (5 bases). Trimming took 0 bases from V and 5 from J, leaving 20 bases between them. Germline V gene data show CDR1 as SGHRS and CDR2 as YFSETQ. The CDR3 spans 17 residues. CDR3 bases: TGCGCCAGCAGCTTGGCCGGGGGTGTGGGGGTCAAAACTGAAGCTTTCTTT. Encoded protein: CASSLAGGVGVKTEAFF. The full variable domain, its missing parts supplied by reference TRBV5-1 and TRBJ1-1, is KAGVTQTPRYLIKTRGQQVTLSCSPISGHRSVSWYQQTPGQGLQFLFEYFSETQRNKGNFPGRFSGRQFSNSRSEMNVSTLELGDSALYLCASSLAGGVGVKTEAFFGQGTRLTVV.

J is TRBJ2-3 and V is TRBV21-1; the tabulated D call, TRBD2, remains unverified against the DNA. TRBV21-1 is termed a pseudogene. The CDR3 is made up of 18 amino acids. The CDR3 region is CASSNSGLAGTSTDTQYF. The DNA for the CDR3 is TGTGCCAGCAGCAACTCGGGACTAGCGGGAACTAGCACAGATACGCAGTATTTT.

This clone was counted a single time. The rearrangement uses TRBV14 and TRBJ2-7; 12 bases match TRBD2. Trimming took 5 bases from V and 9 from J; bases not matched to a gene: 11. Germline CDR1 reads SGHDN; CDR2 reads FVKESK. The CDR3 has 15 amino acids. The CDR3 is CASSAGTSGRKGQYF. The CDR3, as DNA: TGTGCCAGCAGCGCCGGGACTAGCGGGCGTAAAGGGCAGTACTTC.

This clone was detected a few times. The chain links TRBV29-1 to TRBJ1-1; a weak D match, TRBD1 (5 bases). V shed 5 bases and J shed 1 base, with 8 bases lying between them. Germline V gives CDR1 SQVTM, CDR2 ANQGSEA. This CDR3 contains 12 residues. In DNA, the CDR3 is TGCAGCGTTATTCAGGGGAACACTGAAGCTTTCTTT. Amino acids: CSVIQGNTEAFF.

This sequence joins TRBV10-2 and TRBJ1-1; 7 bases agree with TRBD1. CDR1 and CDR2 (germline): WSHSY, SAAADI. CDR3 size: 13 residues. Trimming at V came to 6 bases and at J to 5 bases, leaving 6 bases not matched to a gene. In nucleotides, the CDR3 is TGCGCCAGCAGACGGACAGGCGGGACTGAAGCTTTCTTT. Residues: CASRRTGGTEAFF.

The gene calls are TRBV5-1 and TRBJ1-5, with D possibly matching TRBD1 (5 bases). The V end was cut by 3 bases, the J end by 4 bases, with 14 bases between. The CDR3 length is 15 residues. Per germline, CDR1 SGHRS and CDR2 YFSETQ. The chain's CDR3 is CASSSSGGRNQPQHF. DNA for the CDR3: TGCGCCAGCAGCTCCTCGGGGGGGAGGAATCAGCCCCAGCATTTT.

V and J are TRBV6-1 and TRBJ1-1, with 9 bases matching TRBD1. J gave up 5 bases and V 3 bases, and 7 bases lay outside the gene matches. CDR1 and CDR2 (germline): MNHNS, SASEGT. The CDR3 extends over 15 amino acids. CDR3 in amino acids: CASSEVGQGRTEAFF. The CDR3, as DNA: TGTGCCAGCAGTGAGGTGGGACAGGGTAGGACTGAAGCTTTCTTT.

This clone occurred once. V gene TRBV6-5 combines with J gene TRBJ1-6; no clear D. V dropped 0 bases and J dropped 7 bases, with 4 bases sitting between them. The CDR3 consists of 13 residues. CDR1 MNHEY and CDR2 SVGAGI come from the germline V gene. The CDR3 nucleotides read TGTGCCAGCAGTTACTCGCAGAATTCACCCCTCCACTTT. Protein: CASSYSQNSPLHF.

The rearrangement joins TRBV5-1 to TRBJ2-1; 7 nucleotides match TRBD2. The CDR3 spans 17 residues. The ends lost 4 bases at V and 4 bases at J; junction bases unmatched: 14. CDR1 and CDR2 from the germline V gene are SGHRS and YFSETQ. The chain's CDR3 is CASSRTQVIAGYNEQFF. In DNA, the CDR3 is TGCGCCAGCAGCAGGACGCAGGTAATAGCGGGTTACAATGAGCAGTTCTTC. The full variable domain, in which reference TRBV5-1 and TRBJ2-1 provide the parts outside the CDR3, is KAGVTQTPRYLIKTRGQQVTLSCSPISGHRSVSWYQQTPGQGLQFLFEYFSETQRNKGNFPGRFSGRQFSNSRSEMNVSTLELGDSALYLCASSRTQVIAGYNEQFFGPGTRLTVL.

This chain connects TRBV27 to TRBJ2-1; TRBD2 matches 8 bases. The length of the CDR3 is 17 residues. CDR1 and CDR2 from the germline V gene are MNHEY and SMNVEV (reference sequence). After removal of 2 bases from V and 2 bases from J, the junction contained 8 bases not matched to a gene. The CDR3 is CASSLIVRRGAYNEQFF. CDR3 sequence (DNA): TGTGCCAGCAGTTTAATTGTACGGCGGGGGGCCTACAATGAGCAGTTCTTC.

This sequence joins TRBV7-9 and TRBJ2-3; D is uncertain. CDR3 length: 13 residues. Deletions cut 4 bases from V and 1 base from J, with 6 bases between. Germline V CDR1 and CDR2: SEHNR, FQNEAQ (reference sequence). DNA of the CDR3: TGTGCCAGCAGCTCCCTCGGCACAGATACGCAGTATTTT. Its protein is CASSSLGTDTQYF.

V gene TRBV15 combines with J gene TRBJ2-7; 8 bases match TRBD2. The CDR3 length is 15 residues. The V gene's germline CDR1 is LNHNV and CDR2 YYDKDF (reference sequence). V dropped 3 bases and J dropped 3; count of bases not matched to a gene: 7. The CDR3, as DNA: TGTGCCACCAGCAGTGCAGAGGGACTAGTCTACGAGCAGTACTTC. Protein sequence: CATSSAEGLVYEQYF.